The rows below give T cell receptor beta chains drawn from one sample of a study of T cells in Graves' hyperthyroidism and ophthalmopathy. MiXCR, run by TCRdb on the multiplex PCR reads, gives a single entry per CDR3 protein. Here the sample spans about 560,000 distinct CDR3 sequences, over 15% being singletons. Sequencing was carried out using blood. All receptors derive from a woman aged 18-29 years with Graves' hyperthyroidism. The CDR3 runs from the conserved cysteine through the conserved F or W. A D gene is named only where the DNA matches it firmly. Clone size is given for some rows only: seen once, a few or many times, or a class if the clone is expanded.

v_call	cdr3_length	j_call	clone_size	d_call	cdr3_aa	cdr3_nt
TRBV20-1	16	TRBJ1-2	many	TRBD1	CSARRQGRGEYYGYTF	TGCAGTGCTAGGAGACAGGGTAGGGGAGAGTACTATGGCTACACCTTC
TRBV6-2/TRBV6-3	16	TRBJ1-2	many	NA	CASSYLLGTYGNGYTF	TGTGCCAGCAGTTACCTGCTAGGGACATACGGCAATGGCTACACCTTC
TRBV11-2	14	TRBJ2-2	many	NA	CASSPGRGGGELFF	TGTGCCAGCAGCCCAGGACGGGGCGGCGGGGAGCTGTTTTTT
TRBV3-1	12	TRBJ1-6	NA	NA	CASSQPNSPLHF	TGTGCCAGCAGCCAACCTAATTCACCCCTCCACTTT
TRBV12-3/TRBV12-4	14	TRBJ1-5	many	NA	CASSLGGNNQPQHF	TGTGCCAGCAGTTTAGGAGGGAACAATCAGCCCCAGCATTTT
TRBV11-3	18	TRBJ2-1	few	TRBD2	CASSLGLAGLWSYNEQFF	TGTGCCAGCAGCTTAGGCCTAGCGGGGTTATGGTCCTACAATGAGCAGTTCTTC
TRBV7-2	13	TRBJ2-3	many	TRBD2	CASSSRGADTQYF	TGTGCCAGCAGCTCTCGGGGGGCAGATACGCAGTATTTT
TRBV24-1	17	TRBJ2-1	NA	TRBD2	CATSDYPSGGFRNEQFF	TGTGCCACCAGTGATTATCCTAGCGGGGGGTTTCGAAATGAGCAGTTCTTC
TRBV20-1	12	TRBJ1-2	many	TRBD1	CSARDRGPGYTF	TGCAGTGCTAGGGACAGGGGGCCTGGCTACACCTTC
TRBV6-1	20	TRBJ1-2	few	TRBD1	CASSGQGSVPGDGTGLRYTF	TGTGCCAGCAGTGGACAGGGTTCGGTTCCCGGTGATGGAACGGGTCTTCGATACACCTTC
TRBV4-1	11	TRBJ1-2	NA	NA	CASSQDRAYTF	TGCGCCAGCAGCCAAGATCGGGCCTACACCTTC